A selection of T cell receptor beta chains follows, all from one sample in a study of control samples from healthy donors and cancer patients. Some clones are missing from TCRdb's copy, which holds only in-frame ones; the method was immunoSEQ multiplex PCR. The table has about 70,000 clones, 84% seen once. The sequenced sample was blood. The receptors were gathered from a man aged 50 to 60 in good health. Both conserved end residues are part of each CDR3.

j_call	v_call	cdr3_aa
TRBJ1-1	TRBV6-4	CASSAKENTEAFF
TRBJ1-1	TRBV18	CASSPNLEWNTEAFF
TRBJ2-3	TRBV28	CASRGLPDTQYF
TRBJ2-2	TRBV5-5	CASSLGPEEQTHRAGELFF
TRBJ2-1	TRBV5-6	CASSLNWAAYNEQFF
TRBJ2-7	TRBV30	CAWKGGFSYEQYF
TRBJ1-4	TRBV6-5	CASSLTGYEKLFF
TRBJ2-7	TRBV27	CASQLAGGNEQYF
TRBJ1-4	TRBV5-1	CASSSGGLATNEKLFF
TRBJ2-7	TRBV11-3	CASSSPPRQGKHEQYF
TRBJ2-5	TRBV9	CASSVGRGKETQYF
TRBJ2-7	TRBV25-1	CASSDTGTSYEQYF
TRBJ1-1	TRBV28	CASSLIGMNTEAFF
TRBJ2-7	TRBV5-1	CASSLTWGYEQYF
TRBJ1-2	TRBV5-4	CASSFGQGAANYGYTF
TRBJ1-2	TRBV3-1/TRBV3-2	CASSQVLGEVCYGYTF
TRBJ2-7	TRBV24-1	CATSDGGLAGGPRYF
TRBJ1-5	TRBV19	CASISGLHSNQPQHF
TRBJ1-5	TRBV30	CACPRTQTSDPQHF
TRBJ2-3	TRBV6-2/TRBV6-3	CASSPGTSGGTDTQYF
TRBJ2-1	TRBV2	CASNPHTSSYNEQFF
TRBJ2-5	TRBV2	CASSERPSQETQYF
TRBJ2-5	TRBV11-3	CASSPEPQETQYF
TRBJ2-4	TRBV24-1	CATSAGGAKNIQYF
TRBJ1-2	TRBV19	CASSIDSAHYGYTF
TRBJ1-5	TRBV9	CASSVNTGMEPQHF
TRBJ1-1	TRBV6-2/TRBV6-3	CASSQPGGTEAFF
TRBJ2-3	TRBV29-1	CSVLGGRGGTDTQYF
TRBJ1-5	TRBV2	CATHRQGDQPQHF
TRBJ2-1	TRBV9	CASSVFDRSSYNEQFF
TRBJ1-6	TRBV9	CASSVAWDSPLHF
TRBJ2-2	TRBV24-1	CATSDPRLAGAGGELFF